These T cell receptor beta chains were read from a single sample in a study of cytomegalovirus exposure and HLA in healthy donors. Sequencing used immunoSEQ multiplex PCR; TCRdb keeps in-frame clones, though not all of them. The sample gives about 240,000 clones, just under 80% of which show up once; about 0.47% is in the top ten. Sample: PBMCs. The receptors stem from a boy aged 5-17 years in good health and CMV-seronegative. Each CDR3 is given without its conserved first and last residue.

j_gene: -; v_gene: TRBV27; CDR3aa: ASSLAGNYEQY
j_gene: TRBJ2-7; v_gene: TRBV5-1; CDR3aa: ASSLAAGTYEQY
j_gene: TRBJ1-1; v_gene: TRBV5-6; CDR3aa: ASSSLGSYGWGCEAF
j_gene: TRBJ1-5; v_gene: TRBV5-5; CDR3aa: ASSLGARSNQPQH
j_gene: TRBJ2-7; v_gene: TRBV2; CDR3aa: ASSLIGRDKVN
j_gene: TRBJ1-4; v_gene: TRBV14; CDR3aa: ASSQDRGRAEKLF
j_gene: TRBJ2-1; v_gene: TRBV5-4; CDR3aa: ASSLAGGGSYNEQF
j_gene: TRBJ2-5; v_gene: TRBV18; CDR3aa: ASSPGLAEETQY
j_gene: TRBJ1-6; v_gene: TRBV30; CDR3aa: AWSVITGNSPLH
j_gene: TRBJ2-2; v_gene: TRBV4-1; CDR3aa: ASSQQDLFLKGELF
j_gene: TRBJ2-1; v_gene: TRBV7-3; CDR3aa: ASSSLGGGVNNEQF
j_gene: TRBJ1-2; v_gene: TRBV6-1; CDR3aa: ASSDPGRGSGGEGYT
j_gene: TRBJ1-1; v_gene: TRBV5-5; CDR3aa: ASSLFAATRTEAF
j_gene: TRBJ1-1; v_gene: TRBV4-1; CDR3aa: ASSQGGGMNTEAF
j_gene: TRBJ1-5; v_gene: TRBV9; CDR3aa: ASSVDSLNQPQH
j_gene: TRBJ2-7; v_gene: TRBV29-1; CDR3aa: SVRGTGEGDEQY
j_gene: TRBJ2-7; v_gene: TRBV7-8; CDR3aa: ASSLGGQGIQY
j_gene: TRBJ1-5; v_gene: TRBV5-4; CDR3aa: ASSLEGGQPQH
j_gene: -; v_gene: TRBV5-4; CDR3aa: ASSRTSGGLYEQY
j_gene: TRBJ1-3; v_gene: TRBV7-8; CDR3aa: ASSLDRAFGNTIY
j_gene: TRBJ2-5; v_gene: TRBV7-8; CDR3aa: ASAPKRGGVETQY
j_gene: TRBJ2-1; v_gene: TRBV29-1; CDR3aa: SVSGLAEYNEQF
j_gene: TRBJ1-2; v_gene: TRBV5-1; CDR3aa: ASSERDSVYGYT
j_gene: TRBJ1-3; v_gene: TRBV27; CDR3aa: ASTNDYPSGNTIY
j_gene: TRBJ1-1; v_gene: TRBV5-1; CDR3aa: ASSFAQGVNTEAF
j_gene: TRBJ2-2; v_gene: TRBV5-4; CDR3aa: ASSLGDVVTGELF
j_gene: TRBJ2-2; v_gene: TRBV29-1; CDR3aa: SVLTGNTGELF
j_gene: TRBJ2-4; v_gene: TRBV10-3; CDR3aa: AISEQGGEGNIQY
j_gene: TRBJ2-5; v_gene: TRBV29-1; CDR3aa: SVLAGGWEQY
j_gene: TRBJ2-1; v_gene: TRBV19; CDR3aa: ASSNVPAGGGSEQF
j_gene: TRBJ2-7; v_gene: TRBV30; CDR3aa: ACLAGSAPYEQY
j_gene: TRBJ2-7; v_gene: TRBV11-3; CDR3aa: ASSPPPRGSVHEQY
j_gene: TRBJ2-5; v_gene: TRBV5-5; CDR3aa: ASSSNRGRLETQY
j_gene: TRBJ1-2; v_gene: TRBV19; CDR3aa: ASSFPLDRVTYLSYGYT
j_gene: TRBJ2-3; v_gene: TRBV5-6; CDR3aa: ASGQRGLSTDTQY
j_gene: TRBJ1-4; v_gene: TRBV6-5; CDR3aa: ASSYDRGWTNEKLF
j_gene: TRBJ2-5; v_gene: TRBV29-1; CDR3aa: SGRSGGETQY
j_gene: TRBJ2-5; v_gene: TRBV9; CDR3aa: ASSVGWQGRVQETQY
j_gene: TRBJ1-2; v_gene: TRBV6-5; CDR3aa: ASMGGNNYGYT
j_gene: TRBJ2-3; v_gene: TRBV6-6; CDR3aa: ASSYRGTASTDTQY
j_gene: TRBJ2-4; v_gene: TRBV6-6; CDR3aa: ASSYGLAGDQNIQY
j_gene: TRBJ1-3; v_gene: TRBV15; CDR3aa: ATSRDRARGRIPSGNTIY
j_gene: TRBJ2-7; v_gene: TRBV15; CDR3aa: ATSRDRSHEQY
j_gene: TRBJ2-3; v_gene: TRBV29-1; CDR3aa: SVDWLQMDTQY